The 8 T cell receptor beta chains listed next were all sequenced from one sample in a study of T cell responses to AZD1222 COVID-19 vaccine. Here immunoSEQ multiplex PCR was the method, and the copy in TCRdb shows in-frame clones only, minus some. The repertoire includes about 100,000 clones, around nine tenths of them detected once, and approximately 1.2% sits in the top ten. The specimen comprised peripheral blood, sampled on day 0 of AZD1222 vaccination. These receptors were obtained from an adult in good health.

To note about this clone: Its ends do not fully match the called genes, so a read error is possible. V usage is TRBV9 and J usage is TRBJ1-5; 8 nucleotides match TRBD1. CDR3 length equals 14 residues. CDR1 is SGDLS and CDR2 is YYNGEE in the germline V gene. CDR3 coding DNA: TGTGCCAGCAGCCCCGCAGGGGGCAACCAGCCCCAGCATTTT. It codes for CASSPAGGNQPQHF.

This chain connects TRBV5-4 to TRBJ2-2, with 11 nucleotides matching TRBD2. After removal of 0 bases from V and 5 bases from J, the junction contained 0 bases not matched to a gene. The CDR3 runs 15 residues. In germline, CDR1 is SGHNT, CDR2 YYREEE (reference sequence). The chain's CDR3 is CASSLGLAGTGELFF. The DNA for the CDR3 is TGTGCCAGCAGCTTGGGACTAGCGGGGACCGGGGAGCTGTTTTTT.

The CDR3 DNA is TGTGCCAGCAGCTTAACGGAGCAGTTCTTC. Translation gives CASSLTEQFF. The V gene is TRBV11-2, the J gene TRBJ2-1, with D uncertain. The CDR3 runs 10 residues. Per germline, CDR1 SGHAT and CDR2 FQNNGV. V lost 2 bases to trimming and J lost 10 bases, with 3 bases between them.

This clone was observed once. The J gene is TRBJ2-7, the V gene TRBV7-2; weak D call: TRBD1 (6 bases). From germline, CDR1 is SGHTA and CDR2 FQGNSA. The germline V and J ends were trimmed by 1 base and 0 bases, with 10 bases remaining between them. The CDR3 spans 15 residues. This CDR3 is CASSLETGNSYEQYF. CDR3 coding DNA: TGTGCCAGCAGCTTAGAGACAGGAAACTCCTACGAGCAGTACTTC.

The table lists this clone with a count of one. The chain has TRBV19 and TRBJ1-1; unclear D gene. CDR1 LNHDA and CDR2 SQIVND come from the germline V gene (reference sequence). The V and J ends lost 5 bases and 4 bases respectively, with 8 bases between them. The CDR3 is 12 amino acids. DNA for the CDR3: TGTGCCAGTAGTGGGGAGAGCACTGAAGCTTTCTTT. Its translation is CASSGESTEAFF.

The chain links TRBV7-9 to TRBJ1-1; 7 bases agree with TRBD1. Germline assignment: CDR1 SEHNR and CDR2 FQNEAQ (reference sequence). V gave up 3 bases and J gave up 1 base; unmatched junction bases: 11. This CDR3 comprises 17 residues. CDR3 coding DNA: TGTGCCAGCAGCTTCCACACGCAGGGGACAGAGAACACTGAAGCTTTCTTT. Its translation: CASSFHTQGTENTEAFF. The full variable domain, with the rest looked up from reference TRBV7-9 and TRBJ1-1, is DTGVSQNPRHKITKRGQNVTFRCDPISEHNRLYWYRQTLGQGPEFLTYFQNEAQLEKSRLLSDRFSAERPKGSFSTLEIQRTEQGDSAMYLCASSFHTQGTENTEAFFGQGTRLTVV.

A word on this clone: The sample holds other DNA sequences that translate to the same CDR3. The chain uses TRBV9 and TRBJ1-1; D is uncertain. CDR1 and CDR2 (germline): SGDLS, YYNGEE. The V end was cut by 0 bases, the J end by 1 base, with 4 bases between. CDR3 length equals 13 residues. The CDR3 sequence: CASSVDRNTEAFF. DNA for the CDR3: TGTGCCAGCAGCGTAGACAGGAACACTGAAGCTTTCTTT. The full variable domain, with the rest looked up from reference TRBV9 and TRBJ1-1, is DSGVTQTPKHLITATGQRVTLRCSPRSGDLSVYWYQQSLDQGLQFLIQYYNGEERAKGNILERFSAQQFPDLHSELNLSSLELGDSALYFCASSVDRNTEAFFGQGTRLTVV.

This chain connects TRBV11-2 to TRBJ1-3; D not resolved. In germline, CDR1 is SGHAT, CDR2 FQNNGV. The CDR3 is 13 residues long. Deletions cut 3 bases from V and 6 bases from J, with 9 bases between. The CDR3 nucleotides read TGTGCCAGCAGCTTTTGGAGGGCAAACACCATATATTTT. It specifies CASSFWRANTIYF.